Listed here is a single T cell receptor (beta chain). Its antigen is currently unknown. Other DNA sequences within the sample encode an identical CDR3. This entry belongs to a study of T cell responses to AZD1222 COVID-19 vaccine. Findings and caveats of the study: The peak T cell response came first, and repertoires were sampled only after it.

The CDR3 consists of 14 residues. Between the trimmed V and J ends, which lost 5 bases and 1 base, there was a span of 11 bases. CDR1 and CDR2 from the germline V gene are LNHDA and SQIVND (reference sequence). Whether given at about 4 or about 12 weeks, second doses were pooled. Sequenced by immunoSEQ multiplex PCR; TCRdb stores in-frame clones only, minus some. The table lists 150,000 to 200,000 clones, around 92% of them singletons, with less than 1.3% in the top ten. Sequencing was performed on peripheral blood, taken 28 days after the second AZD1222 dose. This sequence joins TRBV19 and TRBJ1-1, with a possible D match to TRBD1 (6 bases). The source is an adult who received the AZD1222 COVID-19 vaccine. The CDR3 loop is CASSPTGRNTEAFF. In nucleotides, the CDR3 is TGTGCCAGTAGTCCGACAGGACGGAACACTGAAGCTTTCTTT.